These 7 T cell receptor beta chains were sequenced from one sample in a study of blood T cell repertoires in COVID-19. The table came from immunoSEQ multiplex PCR; TCRdb's copy has only in-frame clones and leaves some out. The data show fewer than 250,000 clones, nearly 90% seen once. Sequenced material: PBMCs or T cells enriched from blood (not recorded which). These TCRs come from a young man who had recovered from COVID-19.

The chain couples TRBV5-4 to TRBJ2-7; 7 bases map to TRBD1. Losses at the gene ends were 4 bases for V and 5 bases for J; bases not matched to a gene: 12. Germline V gene sequence: CDR1 SGHNT, CDR2 YYREEE (reference sequence). This CDR3 is 15 amino acids long. This chain's CDR3 is CASSSSLDRSDEQYF. CDR3 in DNA: TGTGCCAGCAGCAGTTCATTGGACAGGTCCGACGAGCAGTACTTC. Looking up the rest from reference TRBV5-4 and TRBJ2-7 gives the full variable domain: ETGVTQSPTHLIKTRGQQVTLRCSSQSGHNTVSWYQQALGQGPQFIFQYYREEENGRGNFPPRFSGLQFPNYSSELNVNALELDDSALYLCASSSSLDRSDEQYFGPGTRLTVT.

This clone was picked up a small number of times. The V call is TRBV7-2, the J call TRBJ1-2, with D possibly being TRBD1 (5 bases). This CDR3 has 15 amino acids. V lost 5 bases and J 5 bases, leaving 18 bases between the germline ends. Germline lookup yields CDR1 SGHTA and CDR2 FQGNSA. CDR3 DNA: TGTGCCAGCAGCAGGCCCCGGGCAGGGTATTATGGCTACACCTTC. This translates into CASSRPRAGYYGYTF.

V gene TRBV18 combines with J gene TRBJ1-1; 7 bases map to TRBD1. CDR1 is KGHSH, CDR2 LQKENI, per germline. Germline trimming cut 6 bases from V and 7 bases from J; bases unmatched to any gene: 11. CDR3 length: 14 amino acids. The CDR3 sequence is CASSTTRGLNEAFF. CDR3 nucleotides: TGTGCCAGCTCGACAACTAGGGGGCTTAATGAAGCTTTCTTT.

The V call is TRBV7-2, the J call TRBJ1-3, with 8 bases that match TRBD1. This CDR3 has 16 amino acids. The germline gives CDR1 SGHTA, CDR2 FQGNSA. V lost 5 bases, J lost 0 bases, and 6 bases stayed unmatched. Here the CDR3 reads CASSRDRPGSGNTIYF. DNA of the CDR3: TGTGCCAGCAGCCGGGACAGGCCGGGCTCTGGAAACACCATATATTTT. Using reference TRBV7-2 and TRBJ1-3 for the parts outside the CDR3, the full variable domain is GAGVSQSPSNKVTEKGKDVELRCDPISGHTALYWYRQSLGQGLEFLIYFQGNSAPDKSGLPSDRFSAERTGGSVSTLTIQRTQQEDSAVYLCASSRDRPGSGNTIYFGEGSWLTVV.

The chain is built from TRBV6-2 or TRBV6-3 and TRBJ2-4, with D perhaps matching TRBD1 (6 bases). The CDR3 extends over 18 amino acids. Per germline, CDR1 MNHEY and CDR2 SVGEGT. The V end was cut by 5 bases, the J end by 0 bases, with 20 bases between. This chain's CDR3 is CASSDDRPLELAKNIQYF. The CDR3 DNA follows: TGTGCCAGCAGTGACGACAGGCCCCTTGAACTAGCCAAAAACATTCAGTACTTC.

The V call is TRBV7-2, the J call TRBJ1-2; D ambiguous. There are 14 residues in the CDR3. Per germline, CDR1 SGHTA and CDR2 FQGNSA. The V end was cut by 0 bases, the J end by 2 bases, with 7 bases between. The CDR3 protein is CASSLAIRNYGYTF. The DNA of the CDR3 is TGTGCCAGCAGCTTAGCGATCAGAAACTATGGCTACACCTTC.

The gene calls are TRBV4-1 and TRBJ1-2; 7 bases are shared with TRBD1. J was trimmed by 5 bases and V by 3 bases; bases with no gene match: 9. The length of the CDR3 is 15 residues. Germline CDR1 and CDR2: MGHRA and YSYEKL. CDR3 DNA: TGCGCCAGCAGCCACCCCGGGACAGCGACTTATGGCTACACCTTC. Its translation is CASSHPGTATYGYTF.